Detailed here is one T cell receptor beta chain. Its antigen is unidentified. cDNA synthesis used the whole RNA isolate, giving expressed TCRB sequences. The data were produced by immunoSEQ multiplex PCR, yet TCRdb's version contains in-frame clones alone and is incomplete. Here the sample spans approximately 250,000 clones, around 24% being singletons. Staining for CD45RO/CCR7/CD25/CD127/CD95/CD27 allowed sorting of CD4+ naive, central memory, regulatory and stem cell-like memory cells. The data were taken from a study of beta chain features in type 1 diabetes. Study observations and caveats: Healthy donors had naive, central memory and Treg TCRB repertoires that appeared less similar than those seen among patients. Moderately but significantly shorter TCRB CDR3s were found in Type 1 diabetes patients in all four CD4+ subsets.

The CDR3 has 13 residues. The junction had 6 bases not matched to a gene; V was cut back by 6 bases and J by 1 base. Germline CDR1 reads SQVTM; CDR2 reads ANQGSEA. This clonotype originated in a woman aged 25-40 years with type 1 diabetes. Sample: naive CD4+ T cells from blood. The rearrangement uses TRBV29-1 and TRBJ2-7; 7 bases fit TRBD1. CDR3 nucleotide sequence: TGCAGCGTCGGGACAGTCTCTTCCTACGAGCAGTACTTC. Translation: CSVGTVSSYEQYF.